Here is one T cell receptor beta chain with its context. Its antigen is unknown. This record belongs to a study of T cell repertoires in cytomegalovirus infection. TCRdb re-called the reads with MiXCR, one entry per CDR3 protein. The repertoire holds 400,000 to 600,000 distinct CDR3 sequences, with approximately 42% as singletons. The study, taken as a whole, reports: Dominating the ex vivo response were HLA-C-restricted CMV-specific TCR beta clonotypes.

Looked up from germline, CDR1 is DFQATT and CDR2 is SNEGSKA (reference sequence). After removal of 6 bases from V and 1 base from J, the junction contained 5 bases not matched to a gene. The CDR3 totals 13 residues. The V call is TRBV20-1, the J call TRBJ1-1; TRBD1 aligns across 7 bases. This TCR came from a human donor in good health (CMV status not recorded). Some clones in this sample may be carry-over from other donors' samples. This specimen consisted of cultured PBMCs, obtained from culture after CMV antigen stimulation. CDR3: CSATGATNTEAFF. CDR3 DNA sequence: TGCAGTGCCACAGGGGCCACGAACACTGAAGCTTTCTTT.